The 2 T cell receptor beta chains below all came from one sample that was sequenced in a study of tumor T cells in aggressive B-cell lymphoma. Assay: immunoSEQ multiplex PCR; the TCRdb copy retains only in-frame clones and omits some. Of thousands of clones in the sample, 82% are singletons; the top ten hold approximately 2.9%. The specimen sequenced was tumor tissue. These receptors originate from an adult with diffuse large B cell lymphoma.

The rearrangement uses TRBV5-1 and TRBJ1-1, with 7 positions matching TRBD1. The V and J ends lost 4 bases and 5 bases, in that order; junction bases with no gene match: 8. CDR1 SGHRS and CDR2 YFSETQ come from the germline V gene. CDR3 length equals 14 residues. The CDR3 DNA reads TGCGCCAGCAGCACATGGGACAGCTTAACTGAAGCTTTCTTT. This codes for CASSTWDSLTEAFF.

This sequence joins TRBV6-5 and TRBJ1-1; D unclear. This CDR3 comprises 13 residues. The germline gives CDR1 MNHEY, CDR2 SVGAGI. V was trimmed by 2 bases and J by 1 base, leaving 5 bases between them. The CDR3 DNA sequence: TGTGCCAGCAGTTACCTCGGGAACACTGAAGCTTTCTTT. Translated: CASSYLGNTEAFF.